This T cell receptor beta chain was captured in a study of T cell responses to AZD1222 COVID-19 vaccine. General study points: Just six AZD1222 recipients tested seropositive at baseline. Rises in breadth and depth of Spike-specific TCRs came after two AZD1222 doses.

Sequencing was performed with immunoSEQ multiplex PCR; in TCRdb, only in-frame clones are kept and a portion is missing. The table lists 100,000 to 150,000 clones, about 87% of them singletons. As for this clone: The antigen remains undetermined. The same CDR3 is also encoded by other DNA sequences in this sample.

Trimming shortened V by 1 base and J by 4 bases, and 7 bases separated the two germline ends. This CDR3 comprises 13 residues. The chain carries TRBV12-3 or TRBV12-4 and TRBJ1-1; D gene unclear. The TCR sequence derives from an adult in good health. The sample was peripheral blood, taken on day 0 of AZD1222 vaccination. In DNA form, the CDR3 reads TGTGCCAGCAGTTTAGGGGGTGGCACTGAAGCTTTCTTT. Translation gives CASSLGGGTEAFF.